This entry lists 16 T cell receptor beta chains sequenced from one sample in a study of blood T cell repertoires in COVID-19. Using immunoSEQ multiplex PCR, the repertoire was profiled, and TCRdb retains in-frame clones only, with some absent. The table has about 100,000 clones, less than 95% seen once. The sample was peripheral blood. All receptors derive from a man aged 18 to 29 with COVID-19, enrolled during active disease.

The rearrangement uses TRBV7-9 and TRBJ2-1; 9 bases are shared with TRBD1. Germline CDR1 reads SEHNR; CDR2 reads FQNEAQ (reference sequence). With 5 bases clipped from V and 5 bases from J, the junction kept 13 bases outside the gene matches. The CDR3 is 17 amino acids. This CDR3 reads CASSRRGGTGSHNEQFF. In DNA, the CDR3 is TGTGCCAGCAGCCGACGGGGCGGGACAGGGTCACACAATGAGCAGTTCTTC.

The genes are TRBV6-2 or TRBV6-3 and TRBJ2-1; TRBD2 aligns across 14 bases. The V gene end was trimmed by 2 bases and the J gene end by 4 bases; junction bases not matched to a gene: 4. There are 17 residues in the CDR3. Germline V gives CDR1 MNHEY, CDR2 SVGEGT. The CDR3 bases are TGTGCCAGCAGTTACCAGGGACTAGCGGGAGATTACAATGAGCAGTTCTTC. It specifies CASSYQGLAGDYNEQFF.

The J gene is TRBJ2-6, the V gene TRBV18; 8 bases match TRBD1. The CDR3 is made up of 17 amino acids. Germline-derived CDR1 and CDR2 are KGHSH and LQKENI. V dropped 3 bases and J dropped 0; count of bases not matched to a gene: 4. CDR3 sequence (DNA): TGTGCCAGCTCACCCGGACAGGGAAGCTCTGGGGCCAACGTCCTGACTTTC. Its translation: CASSPGQGSSGANVLTF.

V usage is TRBV19 and J usage is TRBJ2-7; D possibly corresponds to TRBD2 (6 bases). Germline V gene sequence: CDR1 LNHDA, CDR2 SQIVND (reference sequence). V dropped 3 bases and J dropped 6 bases, with 15 bases sitting between them. The CDR3 sequence is 14 residues long. CDR3 in DNA: TGTGCCAGTAGTATTCTCTTTCTTAGCGGCGAGCAGTACTTC. Translation: CASSILFLSGEQYF.

With respect to this clone: One end of the junction fails to match germline, which may point to a read error. The chain couples TRBV6-2 or TRBV6-3 to TRBJ1-4; maybe TRBD1 (6 bases). The CDR3 runs to 16 residues. Germline CDR1 is MNHEY and CDR2 is SVGEGT. The CDR3 DNA reads TGTGCCAGCAGTACTTCAGCCGGGACACCTAGGGGAAAACTGCTTTTT. It is translated as CASSTSAGTPRGKLLF.

This chain uses TRBV6-5 with TRBJ1-3; D perhaps matches TRBD1 (5 bases). The V gene lost 6 bases and the J gene lost 0 bases, with 9 bases spanning the gap. The CDR3 consists of 14 residues. From germline, CDR1 is MNHEY and CDR2 SVGAGI. The CDR3 here is CASSDRTSGNTIYF. The CDR3 DNA reads TGTGCCAGCAGCGACAGAACCTCTGGAAACACCATATATTTT.

V gene TRBV11-2 combines with J gene TRBJ2-7, with 8 bases fitting TRBD2. The CDR3 consists of 16 residues. Germline values: CDR1 SGHAT, CDR2 FQNNGV. Trimming at V came to 5 bases and at J to 3 bases, leaving 12 bases not matched to a gene. CDR3 bases: TGTGCCAGCAGCCACTTAACGTCGGGAGGGGGCTACGAGCAGTACTTC. Protein product: CASSHLTSGGGYEQYF.

With regard to this clone: At one boundary the junction diverges from the germline segment, which might be a read error. The chain has TRBV28 and TRBJ1-4, with TRBD1 matching 9 bases. From germline, CDR1 is MDHEN and CDR2 SYDVKM. The CDR3 length is 16 residues. In DNA, the CDR3 is TGTGCCAGCAGTGCACACCTGGACAGGGGAAAGAAAAAACTGCTTTTT. It yields the protein CASSAHLDRGKKKLLF.

The chain employs TRBV28 and TRBJ2-7, with D uncertain. The CDR3 covers 13 residues. Germline V CDR1 and CDR2: MDHEN, SYDVKM. Trimming shortened V by 3 bases and J by 2 bases, and 8 bases separated the two germline ends. The CDR3 bases are TGTGCCAGCAGTTTGGGCAGTACCTACGAGCAGTACTTC. It codes for CASSLGSTYEQYF.

This chain connects TRBV19 to TRBJ1-1; unclear D gene. The CDR3 runs to 15 residues. Trimming took 1 base from V and 2 from J, leaving 11 bases between them. Germline CDR1 is LNHDA and CDR2 is SQIVND (reference sequence). CDR3 nucleotide sequence: TGTGCCAGTAGTATAGCGGTGGGCAGTAACACTGAAGCTTTCTTT. Its protein product is CASSIAVGSNTEAFF. The full variable domain, rest sourced from reference TRBV19 and TRBJ1-1, is DGGITQSPKYLFRKEGQNVTLSCEQNLNHDAMYWYRQDPGQGLRLIYYSQIVNDFQKGDIAEGYSVSREKKESFPLTVTSAQKNPTAFYLCASSIAVGSNTEAFFGQGTRLTVV.

The rearrangement uses TRBV19 and TRBJ2-1; 15 nucleotides agree with TRBD2. CDR1 is LNHDA and CDR2 is SQIVND in the germline V gene (reference sequence). The V gene end was trimmed by 3 bases and the J gene end by 12 bases; junction bases not matched to a gene: 6. This CDR3 has 15 residues. CDR3 DNA sequence: TGTGCCAGTAGTATGGCCCCGGGACTAGCGGGAGGGCAGTTCTTC. Translated: CASSMAPGLAGGQFF.

V and J are TRBV5-4 and TRBJ2-7; 8 bases are a match to TRBD2. The CDR3 totals 20 residues. CDR1 SGHNT and CDR2 YYREEE come from the germline V gene (reference sequence). Losses at the gene ends were 4 bases for V and 6 bases for J; bases not matched to a gene: 27. The CDR3: CASSPLGGSSGKGWDREQYF. As DNA, the CDR3 is TGTGCCAGCAGCCCTTTGGGGGGGAGTAGCGGGAAGGGCTGGGATCGCGAGCAGTACTTC.

The V and J genes are TRBV28 and TRBJ1-6; a weak D match, TRBD1 (6 bases). Trimming removed 3 bases at V and 9 bases at J, with 18 bases between. CDR1 MDHEN and CDR2 SYDVKM come from the germline V gene. The CDR3 extends over 16 amino acids. The CDR3 protein is CASSFGDTYLFSPLHF. The CDR3 DNA reads as TGTGCCAGCAGTTTCGGGGACACCTACTTGTTTTCACCCCTCCACTTT.

The V gene is TRBV5-6, the J gene TRBJ2-3, with 7 bases fitting TRBD2. Trimming took 4 bases from V and 4 from J; bases not matched to a gene: 3. Germline V lookup: CDR1 SGHDT, CDR2 YYEEEE. This CDR3 region has 13 residues. In DNA, the CDR3 is TGTGCCAGCAGCCCGGGAGGTGCAGATACGCAGTATTTT. Protein product: CASSPGGADTQYF.

The chain combines TRBV29-1 with TRBJ2-7, with 7 bases identical to TRBD1. The germline V gene encodes CDR1 SQVTM and CDR2 ANQGSEA. Germline trimming cut 4 bases from V and 6 bases from J; bases unmatched to any gene: 3. The CDR3 has 11 amino acids. The CDR3 nucleotides read TGCAGCGTTGTCGGGGACAGCGAGCAGTACTTC. This codes for CSVVGDSEQYF.

The CDR3 DNA reads TGTGCCAGCAGCTTATATCGGGAGAGTTTAACCGGGGAGCTGTTTTTT. Its protein is CASSLYRESLTGELFF. The rearrangement joins TRBV7-2 to TRBJ2-2, with D possibly being TRBD2 (6 bases). Trimming removed 2 bases at V and 5 bases at J, with 15 bases between. CDR3 length: 16 amino acids. Germline V CDR1 and CDR2: SGHTA, FQGNSA.